This T cell receptor beta chain was captured by sequencing in a study of OX40 agonist ivuxolimab in advanced cancers. On the study more broadly: The drug used for patients, ivuxolimab, was an agonistic anti-OX40 (CD134) antibody. Patients received intravenous ivuxolimab every 2 weeks at 0.01 to 10 mg/kg. Age averaged around 58 years (range about 23 to 80), and more than 80% were male. General observations from the study: Normalized expansion of T-cell clones was also low for some nonresponders.

Data came from immunoSEQ multiplex PCR; TCRdb stores just in-frame clones and leaves some out. The table records under 80,000 clones, about 85% of them present only once. A note on this clone: Its specificity is not known.

This receptor was identified in an adult with an advanced solid tumor such as melanoma, head and neck, liver or kidney cancer. The sequences come from CD4+ or CD8+ T cells sorted from blood, collected in a trial of the OX40 agonist ivuxolimab.

The DNA for the CDR3 is TGTGCCAGCAGCGCCGGTCCTAACACTAACTATGGCTACACCTTC. This encodes CASSAGPNTNYGYTF. This rearrangement joins TRBV9 to TRBJ1-2; D uncertain. This CDR3 is 15 amino acids long. V was trimmed by 3 bases and J by 0 bases, leaving 12 bases between them. Germline-derived CDR1 and CDR2 are SGDLS and YYNGEE.